These 3 T cell receptor beta chains share one sample of origin, sequenced in a study of tumor-infiltrating lymphocytes in primary liver carcinoma. With a constant-region primer, TCR beta cDNA was made from approximately 500 ng of total RNA. Slightly modified ARM-PCR with three nested multiplex PCR rounds yielded TCR beta libraries. TRBV1-TRBV30 forward primers paired with a C-beta reverse primer were used in the first two PCR rounds, which ran 9 to 10 cycles each. One entry per CDR3 protein results from TCRdb running MiXCR on the multiplex PCR reads. Among some 87,000 distinct CDR3 sequences, roughly 70% were seen once, and the ten largest hold roughly 27%. Bulk tissue was left unsorted, and RNA and DNA were co-extracted from about 21-30 mg of it. The sample was tumor-adjacent normal liver tissue. Source of these receptors: a man aged 40-49 years with primary liver carcinoma and hepatitis B virus infection.

As to this clonotype: Its ends do not fully match the called genes, so a read error is possible. The chain couples TRBV5-1 to TRBJ2-7; 8 bases map to TRBD2. The CDR3 runs 15 residues. The germline V gene encodes CDR1 SGHRS and CDR2 YFSETQ. CDR3 coding DNA: TGCGCCAGCAACTTGTCTAGCGGGCAGGCCTACGAGCAGTACTTC. It encodes CASNLSSGQAYEQYF.

With regard to this clonotype: Since no conserved phenylalanine or tryptophan closes the CDR3, a read error is the likely cause. The V call is TRBV5-5, the J call TRBJ2-7; TRBD1 agrees at 10 bases. Germline CDR1 SGHKS, CDR2 YYEKEE (reference sequence). CDR3 length: 17 amino acids. Trimming removed 0 bases from V and 3 bases from J; junction bases left unmatched: 9. The CDR3 here is CASSLASRTGGIYEQYL. CDR3 coding DNA: TGTGCCAGCAGCTTGGCCTCCCGGACAGGGGGAATCTACGAGCAGTACCTC.

A word on this clonotype: A much larger clone lies a single base off, so this may be a read error. DNA for the CDR3: TGTGCCAGCAGCTTGGGTCAGCCCACTGACGCTTTCTTT. This encodes CASSLGQPTDAFF. V is TRBV5-6 and J is TRBJ1-1; D is uncertain. The CDR3 loop spans 13 amino acids. Germline V CDR1 and CDR2: SGHDT, YYEEEE.